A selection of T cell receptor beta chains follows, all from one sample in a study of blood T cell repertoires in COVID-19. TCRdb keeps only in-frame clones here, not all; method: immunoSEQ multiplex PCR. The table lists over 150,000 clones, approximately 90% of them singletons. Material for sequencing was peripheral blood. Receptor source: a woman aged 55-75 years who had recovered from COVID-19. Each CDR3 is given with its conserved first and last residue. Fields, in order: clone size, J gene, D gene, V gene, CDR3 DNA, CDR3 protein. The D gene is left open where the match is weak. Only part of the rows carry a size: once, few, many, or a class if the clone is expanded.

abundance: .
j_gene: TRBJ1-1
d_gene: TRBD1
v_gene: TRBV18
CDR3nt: TGTGCCAGCTCATACATCGGGACAGATGAAGCTTTCTTT
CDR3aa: CASSYIGTDEAFF

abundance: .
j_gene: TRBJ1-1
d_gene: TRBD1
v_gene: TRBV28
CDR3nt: TGTGCCAGCAGTCACAGGGGGGACACTGAAGCTTTCTTT
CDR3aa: CASSHRGDTEAFF

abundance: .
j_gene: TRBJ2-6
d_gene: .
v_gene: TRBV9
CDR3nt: TGTGCCAGCAGCGTTCTACGGGGTCCGGGATCTGGGGCCAACGTCCTGACTTTC
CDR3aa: CASSVLRGPGSGANVLTF

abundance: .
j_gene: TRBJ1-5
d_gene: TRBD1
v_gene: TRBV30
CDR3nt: TGTGCCTGGGACAGGGGAACTGGTCAGCCCCAGCATTTT
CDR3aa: CAWDRGTGQPQHF

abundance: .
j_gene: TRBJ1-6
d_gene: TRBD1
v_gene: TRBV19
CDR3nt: TGTGCCAGTAGTGGACGTCCGGACAGGGGTAATTCACCCCTCCACTTT
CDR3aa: CASSGRPDRGNSPLHF

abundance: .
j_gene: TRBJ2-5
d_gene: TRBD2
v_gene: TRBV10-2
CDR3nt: TGCGCCAGCAGTGAGCCGGGGGGAGGGCAAGAGACCCAGTACTTC
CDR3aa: CASSEPGGGQETQYF

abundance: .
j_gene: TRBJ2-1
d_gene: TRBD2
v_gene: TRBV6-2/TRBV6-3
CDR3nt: TGTGCCAGCAGTTATATCCCTAGCGGGGGCTCCGTCAATGAGCAGTTCTTC
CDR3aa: CASSYIPSGGSVNEQFF

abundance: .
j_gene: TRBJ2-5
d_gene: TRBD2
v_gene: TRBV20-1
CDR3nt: TGCAGTGCCAGTTGGGGGGGCCAAGAGACCCAGTACTTC
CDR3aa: CSASWGGQETQYF

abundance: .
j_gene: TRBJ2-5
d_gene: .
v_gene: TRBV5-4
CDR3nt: TGTGCCAGCAGCGCCCCAGGGGGGGAGACCCAGTACTTC
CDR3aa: CASSAPGGETQYF

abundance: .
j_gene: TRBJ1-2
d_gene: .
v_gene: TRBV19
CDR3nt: TGTGCCAGTAGTATAGAGGCGGCGGGCGATCTTGGCTACACCTTC
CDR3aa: CASSIEAAGDLGYTF

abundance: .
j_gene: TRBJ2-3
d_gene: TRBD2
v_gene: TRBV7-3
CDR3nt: TGTGCCAGCAGCCGGGACTACCTCACCACAGATACGCAGTATTTT
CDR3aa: CASSRDYLTTDTQYF

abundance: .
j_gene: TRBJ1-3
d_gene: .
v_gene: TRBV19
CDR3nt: TGTGCCAGTAGCCTACAGAGCTCTGGAAACACCATATATTTT
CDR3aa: CASSLQSSGNTIYF

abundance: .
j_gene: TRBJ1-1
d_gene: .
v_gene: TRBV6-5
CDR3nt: TGTGCCAGCACTTCGGTCGGCACTGAAGCTTTCTTT
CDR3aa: CASTSVGTEAFF

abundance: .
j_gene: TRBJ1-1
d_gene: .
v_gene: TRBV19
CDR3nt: TGTGCCAGTGCGGAAAACGAAGCTTTCTTT
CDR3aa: CASAENEAFF

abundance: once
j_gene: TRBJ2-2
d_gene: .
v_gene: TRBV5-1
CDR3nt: TGCGCCAGCAGCAGCCCAGGGACACTCACCGGGGAGCTGTTTTTT
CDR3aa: CASSSPGTLTGELFF

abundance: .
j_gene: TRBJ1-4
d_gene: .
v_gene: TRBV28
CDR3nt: TGTGCCAGCAGTTTCGCGGGGCGACAATCAACTAATGAAAAACTGTTTTTT
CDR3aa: CASSFAGRQSTNEKLFF

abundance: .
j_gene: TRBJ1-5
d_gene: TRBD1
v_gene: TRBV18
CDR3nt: TGTGCCAGCTCACCACTCAGGGGGCTTAATCAGCCCCAGCATTTT
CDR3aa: CASSPLRGLNQPQHF

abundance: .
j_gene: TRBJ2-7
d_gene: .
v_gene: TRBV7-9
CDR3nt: TGTGCCAGCAGCTTAGGTGGGGCCCACGAGCAGTACTTC
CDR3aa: CASSLGGAHEQYF

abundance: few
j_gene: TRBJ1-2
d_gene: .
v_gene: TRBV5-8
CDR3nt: TGTGCCAGCAGCTTGGTGGAGACAGACCTGTATGGCTACACCTTC
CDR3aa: CASSLVETDLYGYTF

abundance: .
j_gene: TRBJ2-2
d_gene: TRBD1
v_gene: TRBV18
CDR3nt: TGTGCCAGCTCACCACGAATTTACTCCGGGACAGGGGAGACCGGGGAGCTGTTTTTT
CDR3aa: CASSPRIYSGTGETGELFF

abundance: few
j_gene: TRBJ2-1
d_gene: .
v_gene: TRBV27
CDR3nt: TGTGCCAGCAGTTTAAAGACACCCACTGGCAGGCAGTTCTTC
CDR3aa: CASSLKTPTGRQFF

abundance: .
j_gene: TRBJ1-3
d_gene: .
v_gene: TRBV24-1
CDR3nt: TGTGCCACCAGTGATTCCCTCTCTGGAAACACCATATATTTT
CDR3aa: CATSDSLSGNTIYF

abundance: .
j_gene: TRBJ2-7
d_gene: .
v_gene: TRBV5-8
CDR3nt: TGTGCCAGCAGTTCCAGGTACGAGCAGTACTTC
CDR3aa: CASSSRYEQYF

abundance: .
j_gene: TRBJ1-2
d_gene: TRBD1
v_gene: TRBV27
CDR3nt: TGTGCCAGCAGTTATCTCGACAGGGGATATGGCTACACCTTC
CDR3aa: CASSYLDRGYGYTF

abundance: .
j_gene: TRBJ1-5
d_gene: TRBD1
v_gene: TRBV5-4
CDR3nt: TGTGCCAGCAGTTTAGACAGGGGAAGCAATCAGCCCCAGCATTTT
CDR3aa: CASSLDRGSNQPQHF

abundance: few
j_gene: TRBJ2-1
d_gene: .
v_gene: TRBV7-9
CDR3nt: TGTGCCAGCAGCCCCTGGACTACCCAGGGTGAGCAGTTCTTC
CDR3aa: CASSPWTTQGEQFF

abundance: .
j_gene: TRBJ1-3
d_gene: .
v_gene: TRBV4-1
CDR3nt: TGCGCCAGCAGCCGCAGCGGGGCCCTCTCTGGAAACACCATATATTTT
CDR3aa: CASSRSGALSGNTIYF

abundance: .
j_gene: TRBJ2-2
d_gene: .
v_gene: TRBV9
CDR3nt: TGTGCCAGCAGCGTCGAAACTAGTAGTCTGGCCGGGGAGCTGTTTTTT
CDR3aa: CASSVETSSLAGELFF

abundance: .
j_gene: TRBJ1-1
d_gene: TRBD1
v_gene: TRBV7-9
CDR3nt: TGTGCCAGCAGCTACGGGACAGGGGTGAACACTGAAGCTTTCTTT
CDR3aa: CASSYGTGVNTEAFF

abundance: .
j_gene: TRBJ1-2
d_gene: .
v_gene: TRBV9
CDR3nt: TGTGCCAGCACAAGGGACTACTATGGCTACACCTTC
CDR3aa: CASTRDYYGYTF

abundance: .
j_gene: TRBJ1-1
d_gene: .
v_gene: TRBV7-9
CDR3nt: TGTGCCAGCAGCCTCGCTACAGGGATGAACACTGAAGCTTTCTTT
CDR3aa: CASSLATGMNTEAFF

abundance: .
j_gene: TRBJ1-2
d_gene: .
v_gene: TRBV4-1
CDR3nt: TGCGCCAGCAGCCAAGGGAGGCCAGGGGTCGGCTATGGCTACACCTTC
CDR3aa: CASSQGRPGVGYGYTF

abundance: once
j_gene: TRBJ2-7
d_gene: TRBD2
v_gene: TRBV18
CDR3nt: TGTGCCAGCTCACCACCGCTAGCGGAAGGGTACGAGCAGTACTTC
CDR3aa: CASSPPLAEGYEQYF

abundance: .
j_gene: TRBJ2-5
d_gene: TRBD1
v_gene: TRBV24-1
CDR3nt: TGTGCCACCAGTGACCTTACTGACAGGGAAGAGACCCAGTACTTC
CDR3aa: CATSDLTDREETQYF

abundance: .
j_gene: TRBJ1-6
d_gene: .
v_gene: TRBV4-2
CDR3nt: TGTGCCAGCAGCCAACCCGAGGGAAATTCACCCCTCCACTTT
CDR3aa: CASSQPEGNSPLHF

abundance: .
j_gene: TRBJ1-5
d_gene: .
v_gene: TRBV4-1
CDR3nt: TGCGCCAGCAGCCAAGGACTGGGGGGTAGCAATCAGCCCCAGCATTTT
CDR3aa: CASSQGLGGSNQPQHF

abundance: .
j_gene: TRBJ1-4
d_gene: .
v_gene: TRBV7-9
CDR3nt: TGTGCCAGCAGCTCCCGTTTGGGACTTCAAGGAAAACTGTTTTTT
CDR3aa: CASSSRLGLQGKLFF

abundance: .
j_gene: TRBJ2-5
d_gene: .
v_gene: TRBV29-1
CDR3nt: TGCAGCGCTCGGACAGCCCCAGAGGAGACCCAGTACTTC
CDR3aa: CSARTAPEETQYF

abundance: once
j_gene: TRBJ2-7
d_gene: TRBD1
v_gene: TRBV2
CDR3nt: TGTGCCAGCAGTTCGGGACAGGGTTTAGGAGAGCAGTACTTC
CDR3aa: CASSSGQGLGEQYF

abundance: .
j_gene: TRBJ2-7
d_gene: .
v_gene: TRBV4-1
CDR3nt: TGCGCCAGCAGCCAAGATATAGGCAGGGTAAACGAGCAGTACTTC
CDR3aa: CASSQDIGRVNEQYF